This T cell receptor (beta chain) was recorded in a study of cytomegalovirus exposure and HLA in healthy donors. CDR3 size: 12 residues. The germline V and J ends were trimmed by 5 bases and 8 bases, with 10 bases remaining between them. Germline V lookup: CDR1 SEHNR, CDR2 FQNEAQ (reference sequence). PCR used 60 Vbeta primers and 13 Jbeta primers. Repertoires were generated with immunoSEQ multiplex PCR, while TCRdb's copy carries only in-frame clones and drops some. This sample yields roughly 200,000 clones, of which less than 85% are seen a single time; 0.63% belongs to the top ten. The chain employs TRBV7-9 and TRBJ2-1; D may be TRBD1 (6 bases). Sequencing input: PBMCs. The receptor's source is a man between 18 and 35 years old in good health and CMV-seronegative. Here the CDR3 reads CASSVQGYEQFF. The CDR3 nucleotides read TGTGCCAGCAGCGTACAGGGCTATGAGCAGTTCTTC.